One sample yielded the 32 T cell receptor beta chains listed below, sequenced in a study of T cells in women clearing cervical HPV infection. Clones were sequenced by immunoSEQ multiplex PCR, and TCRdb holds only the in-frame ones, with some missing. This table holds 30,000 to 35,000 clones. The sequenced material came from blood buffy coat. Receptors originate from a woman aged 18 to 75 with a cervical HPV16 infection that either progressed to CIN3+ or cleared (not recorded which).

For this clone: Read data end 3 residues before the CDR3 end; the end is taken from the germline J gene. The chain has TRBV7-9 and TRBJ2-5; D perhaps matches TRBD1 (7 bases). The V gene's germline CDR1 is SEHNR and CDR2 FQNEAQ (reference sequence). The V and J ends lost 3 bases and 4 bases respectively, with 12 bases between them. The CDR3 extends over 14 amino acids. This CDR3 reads CASSFQGGTETQYF. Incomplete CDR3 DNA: TGTGCCAGCAGCTTTCAGGGGGGCACAGAGACC.

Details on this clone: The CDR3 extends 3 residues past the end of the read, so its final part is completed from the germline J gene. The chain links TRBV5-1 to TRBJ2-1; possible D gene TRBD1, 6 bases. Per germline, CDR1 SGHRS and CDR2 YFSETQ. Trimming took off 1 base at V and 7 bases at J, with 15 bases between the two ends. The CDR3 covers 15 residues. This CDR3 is CASSLRVGGGNEQFF. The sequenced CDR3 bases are TGCGCCAGCAGCTTGAGGGTTGGGGGCGGGAATGAG.

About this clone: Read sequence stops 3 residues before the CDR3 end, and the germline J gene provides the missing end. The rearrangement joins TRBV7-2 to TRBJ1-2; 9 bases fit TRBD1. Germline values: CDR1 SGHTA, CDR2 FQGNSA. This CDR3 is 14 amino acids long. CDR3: CASSSQGAGETYTF. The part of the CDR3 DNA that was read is TGTGCCAGCAGCTCACAGGGGGCGGGGGAGACC.

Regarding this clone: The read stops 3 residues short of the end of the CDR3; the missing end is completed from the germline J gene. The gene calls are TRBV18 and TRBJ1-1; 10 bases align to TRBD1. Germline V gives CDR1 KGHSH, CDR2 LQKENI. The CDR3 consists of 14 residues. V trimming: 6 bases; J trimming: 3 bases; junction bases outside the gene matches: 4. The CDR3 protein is CASSRTGGDTEAFF. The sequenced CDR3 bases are TGTGCCAGCTCGCGGACAGGGGGAGACACTGAA.

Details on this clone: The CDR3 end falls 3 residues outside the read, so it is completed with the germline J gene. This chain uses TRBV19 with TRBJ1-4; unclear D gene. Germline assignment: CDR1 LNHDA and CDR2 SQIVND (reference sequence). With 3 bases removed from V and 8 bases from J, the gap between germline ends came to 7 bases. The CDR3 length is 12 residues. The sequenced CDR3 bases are TGTGCCAGTAGTATGAGTCGGGAAAAA. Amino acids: CASSMSREK. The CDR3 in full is CASSMSREKLFF.

Incomplete CDR3 DNA: TGTGCCAGCAGCTTAACCGCCGGGTCTAACTATGGC. This encodes CASSLTAGSNYG. The entire CDR3 sequence reads CASSLTAGSNYGYTF. The J gene is TRBJ1-2, the V gene TRBV7-9; D is uncertain. Read data end 3 residues before the CDR3 end; the end is taken from the germline J gene. V lost 2 bases, J lost 0 bases, and 10 bases lay in between. Germline values: CDR1 SEHNR, CDR2 FQNEAQ (reference sequence). This CDR3 comprises 15 residues.

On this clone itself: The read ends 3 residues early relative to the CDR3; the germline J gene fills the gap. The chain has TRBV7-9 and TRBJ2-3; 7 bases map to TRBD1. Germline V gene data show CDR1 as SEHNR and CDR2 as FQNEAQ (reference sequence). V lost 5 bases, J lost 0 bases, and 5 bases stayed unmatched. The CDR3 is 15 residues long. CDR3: CASSTGQLSTDTQYF. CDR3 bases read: TGTGCCAGCAGCACGGGACAGTTAAGCACAGATACG.

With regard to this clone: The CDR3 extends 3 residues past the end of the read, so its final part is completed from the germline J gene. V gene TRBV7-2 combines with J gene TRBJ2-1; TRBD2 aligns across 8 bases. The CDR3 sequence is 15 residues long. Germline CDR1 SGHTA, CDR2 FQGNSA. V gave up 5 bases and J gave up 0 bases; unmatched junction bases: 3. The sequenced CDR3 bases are TGTGCCAGCAGCCCCGGGGGGGCCTCCTACAATGAG. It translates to CASSPGGASYNE. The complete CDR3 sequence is CASSPGGASYNEQFF.

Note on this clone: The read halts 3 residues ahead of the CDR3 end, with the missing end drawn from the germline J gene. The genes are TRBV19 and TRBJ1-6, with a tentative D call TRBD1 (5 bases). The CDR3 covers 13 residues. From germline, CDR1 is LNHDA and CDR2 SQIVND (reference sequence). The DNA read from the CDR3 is TGTGCCAGTAGTGACGGAGGGGTAAGGTCC. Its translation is CASSDGGVRS. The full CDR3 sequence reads CASSDGGVRSLHF.

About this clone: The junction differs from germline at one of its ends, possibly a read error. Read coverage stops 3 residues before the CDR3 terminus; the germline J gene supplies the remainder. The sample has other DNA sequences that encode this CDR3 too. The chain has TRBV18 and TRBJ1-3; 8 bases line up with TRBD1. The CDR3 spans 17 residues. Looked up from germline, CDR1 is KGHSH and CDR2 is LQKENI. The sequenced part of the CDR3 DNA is TGTGCCAGCCCCCCGAGGGCGGACAGGGTCCCCGGAAACACT. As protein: CASPPRADRVPGNT. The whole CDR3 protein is CASPPRADRVPGNTIYF. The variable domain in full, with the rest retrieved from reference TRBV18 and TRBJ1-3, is NAGVMQNPRHLVRRRGQEARLRCSPMKGHSHVYWYRQLPEEGLKFMVYLQKENIIDESGMPKERFSAEFPKEGPSILRIQQVVRGDSAAYFCASPPRADRVPGNTIYFGEGSWLTVV.

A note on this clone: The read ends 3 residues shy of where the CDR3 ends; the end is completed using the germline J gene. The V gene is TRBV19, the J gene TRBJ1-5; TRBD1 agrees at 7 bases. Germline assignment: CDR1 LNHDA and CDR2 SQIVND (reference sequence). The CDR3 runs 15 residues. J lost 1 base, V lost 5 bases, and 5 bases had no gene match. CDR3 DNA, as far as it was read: TGTGCCAGTAGTGACAGGGACCCAAGCAATCAGCCC. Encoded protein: CASSDRDPSNQP. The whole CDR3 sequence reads CASSDRDPSNQPQHF.

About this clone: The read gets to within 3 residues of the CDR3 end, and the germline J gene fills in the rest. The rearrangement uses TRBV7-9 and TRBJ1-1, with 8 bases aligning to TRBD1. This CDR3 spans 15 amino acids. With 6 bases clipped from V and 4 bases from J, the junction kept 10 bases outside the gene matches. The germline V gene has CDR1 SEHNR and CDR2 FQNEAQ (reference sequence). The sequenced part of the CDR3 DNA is TGTGCCAGCAGTGGACAGGGTAGGATTCGCACTGAA. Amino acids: CASSGQGRIRTE. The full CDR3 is CASSGQGRIRTEAFF.

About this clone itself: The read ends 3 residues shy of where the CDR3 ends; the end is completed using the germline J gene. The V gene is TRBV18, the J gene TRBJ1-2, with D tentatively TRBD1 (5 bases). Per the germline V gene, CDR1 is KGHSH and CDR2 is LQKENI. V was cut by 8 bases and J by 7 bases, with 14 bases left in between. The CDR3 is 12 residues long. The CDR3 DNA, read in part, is TGTGCCAGCCTTCAGCTTAGGGGTGGC. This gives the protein CASLQLRGG. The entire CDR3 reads CASLQLRGGYTF.

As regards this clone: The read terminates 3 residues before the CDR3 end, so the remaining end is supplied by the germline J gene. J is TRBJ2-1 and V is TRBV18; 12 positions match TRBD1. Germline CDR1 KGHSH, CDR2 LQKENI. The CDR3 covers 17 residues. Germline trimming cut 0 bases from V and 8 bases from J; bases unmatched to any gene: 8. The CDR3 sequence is CASSPPTGQGANDEQFF. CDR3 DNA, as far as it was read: TGTGCCAGCTCACCACCGACGGGACAGGGGGCTAACGATGAG.

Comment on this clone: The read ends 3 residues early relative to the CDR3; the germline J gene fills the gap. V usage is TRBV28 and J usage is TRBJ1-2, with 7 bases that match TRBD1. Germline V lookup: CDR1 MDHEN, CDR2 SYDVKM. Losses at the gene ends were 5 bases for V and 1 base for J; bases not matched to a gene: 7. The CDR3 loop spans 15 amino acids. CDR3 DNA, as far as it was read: TGTGCCAGCAGTCCCGGGGACAGAGATAACTATGGC. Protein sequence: CASSPGDRDNYG. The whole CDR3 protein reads CASSPGDRDNYGYTF.

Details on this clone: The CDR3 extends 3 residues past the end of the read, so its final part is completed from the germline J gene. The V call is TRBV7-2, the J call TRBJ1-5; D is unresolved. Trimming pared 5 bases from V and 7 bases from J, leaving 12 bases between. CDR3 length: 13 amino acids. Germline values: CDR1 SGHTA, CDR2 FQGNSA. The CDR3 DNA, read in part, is TGTGCCAGCAGCCTAACCCTGTACCAGCCC. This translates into CASSLTLYQP. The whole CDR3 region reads CASSLTLYQPQHF.

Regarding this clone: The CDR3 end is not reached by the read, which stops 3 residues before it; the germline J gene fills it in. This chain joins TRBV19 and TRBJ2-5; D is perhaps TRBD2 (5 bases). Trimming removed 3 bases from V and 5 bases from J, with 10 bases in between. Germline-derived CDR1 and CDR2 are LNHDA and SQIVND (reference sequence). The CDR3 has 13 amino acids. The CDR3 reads CASSIRGPETQYF. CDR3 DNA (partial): TGTGCCAGTAGTATCCGAGGGCCGGAGACC.

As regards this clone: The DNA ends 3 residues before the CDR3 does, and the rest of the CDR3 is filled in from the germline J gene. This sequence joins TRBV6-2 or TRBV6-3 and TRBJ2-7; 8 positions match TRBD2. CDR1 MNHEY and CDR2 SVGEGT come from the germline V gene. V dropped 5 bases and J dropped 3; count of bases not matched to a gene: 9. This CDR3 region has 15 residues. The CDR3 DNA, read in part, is TGTGCCAGCAGTCGCTACGGGGGGGCGGGCTACGAG. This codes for CASSRYGGAGYE. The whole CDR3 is CASSRYGGAGYEQYF.

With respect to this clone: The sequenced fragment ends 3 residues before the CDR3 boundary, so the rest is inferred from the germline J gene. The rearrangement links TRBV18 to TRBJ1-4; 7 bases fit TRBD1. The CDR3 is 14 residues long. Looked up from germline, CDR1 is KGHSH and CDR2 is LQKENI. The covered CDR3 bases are TGTGCCAGCTCAACTGGGACAGATAATTCACCA. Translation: CASSTGTDNSP. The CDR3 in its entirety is CASSTGTDNSPLFF.

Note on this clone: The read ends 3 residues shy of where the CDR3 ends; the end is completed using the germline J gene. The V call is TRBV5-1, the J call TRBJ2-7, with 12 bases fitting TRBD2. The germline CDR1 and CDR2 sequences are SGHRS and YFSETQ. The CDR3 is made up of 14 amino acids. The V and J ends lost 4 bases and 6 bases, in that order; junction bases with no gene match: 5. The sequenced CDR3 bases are TGCGCCAGCAGCCCTAGGACTAGCGGGGTCGAG. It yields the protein CASSPRTSGVE. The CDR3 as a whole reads CASSPRTSGVEQYF.

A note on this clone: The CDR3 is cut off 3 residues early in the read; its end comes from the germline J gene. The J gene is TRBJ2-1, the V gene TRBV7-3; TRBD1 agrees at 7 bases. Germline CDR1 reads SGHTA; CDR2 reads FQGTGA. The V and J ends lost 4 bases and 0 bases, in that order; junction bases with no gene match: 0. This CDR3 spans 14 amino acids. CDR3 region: CASSWDSSYNEQFF. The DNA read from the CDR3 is TGTGCCAGCAGCTGGGACAGCTCCTACAATGAG.

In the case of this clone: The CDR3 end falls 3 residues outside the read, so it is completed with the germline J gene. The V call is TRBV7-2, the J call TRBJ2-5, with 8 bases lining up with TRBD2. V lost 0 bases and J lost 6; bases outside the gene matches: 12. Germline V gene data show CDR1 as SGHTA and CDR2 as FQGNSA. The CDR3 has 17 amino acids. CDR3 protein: CASSLAIIGLAVKTQYF. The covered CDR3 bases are TGTGCCAGCAGCTTAGCGATAATCGGACTAGCAGTAAAGACC.

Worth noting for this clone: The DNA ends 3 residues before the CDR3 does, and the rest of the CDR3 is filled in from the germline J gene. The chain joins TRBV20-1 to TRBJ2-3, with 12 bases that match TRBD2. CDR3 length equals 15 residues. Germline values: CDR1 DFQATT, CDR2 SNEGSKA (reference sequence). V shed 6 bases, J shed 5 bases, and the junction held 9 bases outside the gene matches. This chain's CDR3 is CSAKPLAGGQDTQYF. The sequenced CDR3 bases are TGCAGTGCGAAACCTCTAGCGGGGGGGCAAGATACG.

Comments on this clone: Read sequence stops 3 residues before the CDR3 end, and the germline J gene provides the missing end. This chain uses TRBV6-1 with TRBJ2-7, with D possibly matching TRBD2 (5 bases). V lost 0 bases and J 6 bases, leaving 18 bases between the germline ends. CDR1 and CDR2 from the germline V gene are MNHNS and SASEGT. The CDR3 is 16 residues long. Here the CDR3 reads CASSEALRDFRGEQYF. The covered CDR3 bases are TGTGCCAGCAGTGAAGCCCTTCGCGATTTTCGGGGCGAG.

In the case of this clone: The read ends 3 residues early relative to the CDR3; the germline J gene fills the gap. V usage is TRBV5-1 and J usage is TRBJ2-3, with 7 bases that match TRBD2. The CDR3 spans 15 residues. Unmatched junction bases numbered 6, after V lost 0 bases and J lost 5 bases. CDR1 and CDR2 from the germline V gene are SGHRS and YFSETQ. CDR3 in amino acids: CASSLVAGEVDTQYF. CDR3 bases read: TGCGCCAGCAGCTTGGTTGCGGGGGAGGTAGATACG. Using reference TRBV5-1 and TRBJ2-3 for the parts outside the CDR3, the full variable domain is KAGVTQTPRYLIKTRGQQVTLSCSPISGHRSVSWYQQTPGQGLQFLFEYFSETQRNKGNFPGRFSGRQFSNSRSEMNVSTLELGDSALYLCASSLVAGEVDTQYFGPGTRLTVL.

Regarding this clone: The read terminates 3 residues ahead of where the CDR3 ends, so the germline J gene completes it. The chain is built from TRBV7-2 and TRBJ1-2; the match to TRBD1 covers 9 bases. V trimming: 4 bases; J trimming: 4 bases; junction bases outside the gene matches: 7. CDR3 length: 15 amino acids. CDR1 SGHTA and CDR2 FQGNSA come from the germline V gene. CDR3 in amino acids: CASSSPDRGGYGYTF. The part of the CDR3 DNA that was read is TGTGCCAGCAGCTCACCGGACAGGGGAGGCTATGGC.

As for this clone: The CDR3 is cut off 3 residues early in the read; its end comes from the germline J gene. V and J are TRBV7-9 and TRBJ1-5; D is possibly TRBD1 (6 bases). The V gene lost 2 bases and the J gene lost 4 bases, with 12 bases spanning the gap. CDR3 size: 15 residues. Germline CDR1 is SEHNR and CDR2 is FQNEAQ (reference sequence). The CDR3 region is CASSLMGAANQPQHF. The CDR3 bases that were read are TGTGCCAGCAGCTTAATGGGGGCAGCGAATCAGCCC. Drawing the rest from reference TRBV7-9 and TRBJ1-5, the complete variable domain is DTGVSQNPRHKITKRGQNVTFRCDPISEHNRLYWYRQTLGQGPEFLTYFQNEAQLEKSRLLSDRFSAERPKGSFSTLEIQRTEQGDSAMYLCASSLMGAANQPQHFGDGTRLSIL.

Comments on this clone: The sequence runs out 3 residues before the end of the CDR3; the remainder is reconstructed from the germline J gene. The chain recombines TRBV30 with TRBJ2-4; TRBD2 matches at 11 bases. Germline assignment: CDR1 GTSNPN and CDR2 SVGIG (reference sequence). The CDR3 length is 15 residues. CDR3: CAWTPGLAVQETQYF. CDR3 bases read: TGTGCCTGGACGCCGGGACTAGCGGTACAAGAGACT. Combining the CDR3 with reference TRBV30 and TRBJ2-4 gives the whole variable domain SQTIHQWPATLVQPVGSPLSLECTVEGTSNPNLYWYRQAAGRGLQLLFYSVGIGQISSEVPQNLSASRPQDRQFILSSKKLLLSDSGFYLCAWTPGLAVQETQYFGAGTRLSVL.

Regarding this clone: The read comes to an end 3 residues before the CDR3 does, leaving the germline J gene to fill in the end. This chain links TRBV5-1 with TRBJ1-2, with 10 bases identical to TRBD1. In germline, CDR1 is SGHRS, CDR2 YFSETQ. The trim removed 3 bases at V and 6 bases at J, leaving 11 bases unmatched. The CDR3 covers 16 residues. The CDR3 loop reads CASSSRSGTGADGYTF. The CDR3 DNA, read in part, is TGCGCCAGCAGCTCGAGATCCGGGACAGGGGCCGATGGC.

The sequenced part of the CDR3 DNA is TGTGCCAGCAGCCGACAGGGAAACACC. Translation: CASSRQGNT. In full, the CDR3 reads CASSRQGNTIYF. The rearrangement links TRBV7-9 to TRBJ1-3; tentative D call: TRBD1 (5 bases). The read ends 3 residues shy of where the CDR3 ends; the end is completed using the germline J gene. The CDR3 length is 12 residues. The germline CDR1 and CDR2 sequences are SEHNR and FQNEAQ (reference sequence). With 5 bases removed from V and 4 bases from J, the gap between germline ends came to 6 bases. The whole variable domain, filled in from reference TRBV7-9 and TRBJ1-3, reads DTGVSQNPRHKITKRGQNVTFRCDPISEHNRLYWYRQTLGQGPEFLTYFQNEAQLEKSRLLSDRFSAERPKGSFSTLEIQRTEQGDSAMYLCASSRQGNTIYFGEGSWLTVV.

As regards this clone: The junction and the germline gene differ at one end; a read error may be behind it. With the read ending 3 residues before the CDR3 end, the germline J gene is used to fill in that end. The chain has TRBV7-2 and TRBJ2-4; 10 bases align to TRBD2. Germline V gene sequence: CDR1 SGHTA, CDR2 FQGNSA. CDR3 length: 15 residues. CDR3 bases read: TGTGCCAGCAGCCTAGCGACTAGCGGGAAAAACATT. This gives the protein CASSLATSGKNI. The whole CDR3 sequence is CASSLATSGKNIQYF. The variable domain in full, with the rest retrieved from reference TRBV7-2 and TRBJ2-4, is GAGVSQSPSNKVTEKGKDVELRCDPISGHTALYWYRQSLGQGLEFLIYFQGNSAPDKSGLPSDRFSAERTGGSVSTLTIQRTQQEDSAVYLCASSLATSGKNIQYFGAGTRLSVL.

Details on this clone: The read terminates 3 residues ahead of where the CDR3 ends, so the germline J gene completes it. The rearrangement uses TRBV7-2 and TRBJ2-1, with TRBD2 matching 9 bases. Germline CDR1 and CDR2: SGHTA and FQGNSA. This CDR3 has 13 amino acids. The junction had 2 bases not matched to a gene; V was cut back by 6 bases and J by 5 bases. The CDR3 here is CASRAGGNNEQFF. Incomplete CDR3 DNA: TGTGCCAGCAGGGCGGGGGGGAACAATGAG. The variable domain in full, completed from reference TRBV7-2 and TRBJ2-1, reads GAGVSQSPSNKVTEKGKDVELRCDPISGHTALYWYRQSLGQGLEFLIYFQGNSAPDKSGLPSDRFSAERTGGSVSTLTIQRTQQEDSAVYLCASRAGGNNEQFFGPGTRLTVL.